Listed below are T cell receptor beta chains from one sample, sequenced in a study of blood T cell repertoires in COVID-19. The table came from immunoSEQ multiplex PCR; TCRdb's copy has only in-frame clones and leaves some out. The sample lists 120,000 to 150,000 clones, more than 75% occurring once. The sample taken for sequencing was peripheral blood. These receptors all stem from a man aged 80 or over with acute or convalescent COVID-19. CDR3s include the opening cysteine and the closing phenylalanine or tryptophan. A D gene is named only where the DNA matches it firmly. The size entry is marked missing in some rows and otherwise reads once, few, many or a size class.

V	D	size	J	DNA	CDR3
TRBV5-5	.	.	TRBJ1-6	TGTGCCAGCACCCATAACACCGTACAATCCCCCAATTCACCCCTCCACTTT	CASTHNTVQSPNSPLHF
TRBV11-2	TRBD2	once	TRBJ2-5	TGTGCCAGCAGCTCACCGGGGGGGGAGACCCAGTACTTC	CASSSPGGETQYF
TRBV10-3	TRBD1	.	TRBJ2-2	TGTGCCATCAGTGAGCCCCCGGACAGGGGGCTAACCGGGGAGCTGTTTTTT	CAISEPPDRGLTGELFF
TRBV2	TRBD1	.	TRBJ2-7	TGTGCCAGCAGGGACGACAGGGTAGCCTACGAGCAGTACTTC	CASRDDRVAYEQYF
TRBV19	.	.	TRBJ1-1	TGTGCCAGTAGTACTCTGGCGGGTGAAGCTTTCTTT	CASSTLAGEAFF
TRBV19	TRBD1	.	TRBJ2-2	TGTGCCAGTACCTTACCCCGGACAGGATCCACCGGGGAGCTGTTTTTT	CASTLPRTGSTGELFF
TRBV7-9	.	.	TRBJ2-2	TGTGCCAGCTCTCGCGCGGGGAAGGCAAACACCGGGGAGCTGTTTTTT	CASSRAGKANTGELFF
TRBV18	TRBD1	.	TRBJ2-2	TGTGCCAGCTCACGAGGGGGCCGGAACGGGGAGCTGTTTTTT	CASSRGGRNGELFF
TRBV25-1	.	.	TRBJ1-3	TGTGCCAGCAGTGCCAGTTCAACCATATATTTT	CASSASSTIYF
TRBV7-3	TRBD1	.	TRBJ1-4	TGTGCCAGCAGCCTCGGGACAGATAATGAAAAACTGTTTTTT	CASSLGTDNEKLFF
TRBV19	TRBD1	.	TRBJ2-3	TGTGCCAGTAGTATAATACAGGGGAGAGCAGATACGCAGTATTTT	CASSIIQGRADTQYF
TRBV5-1	TRBD2	.	TRBJ2-3	TGCGCCAGCAGCTTGCTTACTAGCGGGGGACGCACAGATACGCAGTATTTT	CASSLLTSGGRTDTQYF
TRBV27	.	.	TRBJ2-1	TGTGCCAGCACCCCGGACACTGACTACAATGAGCAGTTCTTC	CASTPDTDYNEQFF
TRBV3-1/TRBV3-2	TRBD2	once	TRBJ2-3	TGTGCCAGCAGCCTAGCGGGGGGACGCACAGATACGCAGTATTTT	CASSLAGGRTDTQYF
TRBV14	.	once	TRBJ1-1	TGTGCCAGCAACGGACAGATGAACACTGAAGCTTTCTTT	CASNGQMNTEAFF
TRBV15	.	once	TRBJ1-3	TGTGCCACCAGCAGCAGGCAGGGCGGACCCCTCTCTGGAAACACCATATATTTT	CATSSRQGGPLSGNTIYF
TRBV5-1	TRBD1	few	TRBJ2-3	TGCGCCAGCAGCTTGGGGAACAGGGGTCACACCACAGATACGCAGTATTTT	CASSLGNRGHTTDTQYF
TRBV13	.	once	TRBJ1-2	TGTGCCAGCTACTTATGGTCCAGGAGCGGTGATGGCTACACCTTC	CASYLWSRSGDGYTF
TRBV18	.	.	TRBJ1-6	TGTGCCAGCTCACCGCTTGGGGCGGAATCACCCCTCCACTTT	CASSPLGAESPLHF
TRBV7-2	.	few	TRBJ2-1	TGTGCCAGCAGCACGACTCTGATTGAGCAGTTCTTC	CASSTTLIEQFF
TRBV6-6	TRBD1	.	TRBJ2-7	TGTGCCAGCAGTGACAGGGGTGGGACCTACGAGCAGTACTTC	CASSDRGGTYEQYF
TRBV6-2/TRBV6-3	TRBD1	.	TRBJ1-5	TGTGCCAGCAGTTCATCCAGGGGGGAAGATCAGCCCCAGCATTTT	CASSSSRGEDQPQHF
TRBV28	.	.	TRBJ2-7	TGTGCCAGCAGTTTATCAGGGGCCCTTAAAGACGAGCAGTACTTC	CASSLSGALKDEQYF
TRBV7-9	.	.	TRBJ1-1	TGTGCCAGCAGCTTAGATCAGGGGCTGAACACTGAAGCTTTCTTT	CASSLDQGLNTEAFF
TRBV2	.	.	TRBJ1-1	TGTGCCAGCAGTGAACCAGGGCGGAACACTGAAGCTTTCTTT	CASSEPGRNTEAFF
TRBV5-5	.	.	TRBJ1-1	TGTGCCAGCAGCTTGGAGACAGCCAAGAACACTGAAGCTTTCTTT	CASSLETAKNTEAFF
TRBV4-1	.	.	TRBJ1-5	TGCGCCAGCAGCCGCCAACCAAGCAGGGGCCGGGGTCAGCCCCAGCATTTT	CASSRQPSRGRGQPQHF
TRBV28	TRBD1	.	TRBJ1-2	TGTGCCAGCAGTTTACAATTTGGGACAGGGACGGATGGCTACACCTTC	CASSLQFGTGTDGYTF
TRBV20-1	.	.	TRBJ1-4	TGCAGTGCTAGGCAGGCTGAAAAACTGTTTTTT	CSARQAEKLFF
TRBV27	TRBD1	.	TRBJ2-2	TGTGCCAGCAGTTGGGGGGGACAGGGGGCAACCTTTTGGCACACCGGGGAGCTGTTTTTT	CASSWGGQGATFWHTGELFF
TRBV5-6	.	.	TRBJ2-6	TGTGCCAGCAGCCCTCCAGGGGCGAGGGCCCTCTCTGGGGCCAACGTCCTGACTTTC	CASSPPGARALSGANVLTF
TRBV7-2	.	.	TRBJ1-1	TGTGCCAGCAGCTATGCACCACGAGGGGGGAACACTGAAGCTTTCTTT	CASSYAPRGGNTEAFF
TRBV19	.	.	TRBJ2-3	TGTGCCAGTAGTATGCTGGAGGCAGCTAGCACAGATACGCAGTATTTT	CASSMLEAASTDTQYF
TRBV28	.	.	TRBJ2-7	TGTGCCAGCAGTCCAAGGACTGAGCCGGGGGAGCAGTACTTC	CASSPRTEPGEQYF
TRBV30	.	.	TRBJ1-2	TGTGCCTGGAGTGGGTTTAGAGCTAACTATGGCTACACCTTC	CAWSGFRANYGYTF
TRBV7-2	TRBD2	.	TRBJ2-1	TGTGCCAGCGGGGAAGCGGGGGGCCGTTACAATGAGCAGTTCTTC	CASGEAGGRYNEQFF
TRBV18	TRBD1	.	TRBJ1-6	TGTGCCAGCTCACAGGACAGGGCGGATTCACCCCTCCACTTT	CASSQDRADSPLHF
TRBV7-3	.	.	TRBJ2-3	TGTGCCAGCAGCTTAACAGCGGAACCCACAGATACGCAGTATTTT	CASSLTAEPTDTQYF
TRBV10-3	TRBD1	.	TRBJ1-2	TGTGCCATCAGTGAACAACGACAGGGGGCTGAGGGCTACACCTTC	CAISEQRQGAEGYTF
TRBV5-1	.	.	TRBJ1-1	TGCGCCAGCAGCGAGGGGGGGCGCTCCGAAGCTTTCTTT	CASSEGGRSEAFF
TRBV28	.	.	TRBJ2-7	TGTGCCAGCACCCTCAATGACTCCCCGGGGACCTACGAGCAGTACTTC	CASTLNDSPGTYEQYF
TRBV9	.	.	TRBJ2-7	TGTGCCAGCAGCGTAGAGGGACACTCCTACGAGCAGTACTTC	CASSVEGHSYEQYF
TRBV5-1	TRBD2	.	TRBJ2-7	TGCGCCAGCAGCTTGGGGGGGACTAGCGGGGCCTACGAGCAGTACTTC	CASSLGGTSGAYEQYF
TRBV7-6	.	.	TRBJ1-5	TGTGCCAGCAGCCCGTGGACGGGTGGAGGGCAGCCCCAGCATTTT	CASSPWTGGGQPQHF
TRBV21-1	.	.	TRBJ2-6	TGTGCCAGCAGCAAACGTAAGACAGTGAATGGCTCTGGGGCCAACGTCCTGACTTTC	CASSKRKTVNGSGANVLTF
TRBV5-5	.	.	TRBJ1-1	TGTGCCAGCAGCCCGTTAGTAACTGAAGCTTTCTTT	CASSPLVTEAFF
TRBV28	.	.	TRBJ2-7	TGTGCCAGCAGTTCCCCGCGAGGGGGTAGCCACGAGCAGTACTTC	CASSSPRGGSHEQYF
TRBV28	TRBD2	few	TRBJ2-3	TGTGCCAGCAGTCCCACTAGCGGGGGGGTAAATACGCAGTATTTT	CASSPTSGGVNTQYF
TRBV24-1	.	.	TRBJ2-7	TGTGCCACCAGTACAGGGTCGATATACGAGCAGTACTTC	CATSTGSIYEQYF
TRBV28	.	.	TRBJ1-1	TGTGCCAGCAGTTTAGGGGGGAGGGTGAACACTGAAGCTTTCTTT	CASSLGGRVNTEAFF
TRBV7-2	.	.	TRBJ2-7	TGTGCCAGCAGCGACCGGAGGACTAAACCGGCCTACGAGCAGTACTTC	CASSDRRTKPAYEQYF
TRBV10-2	.	few	TRBJ2-3	TGCGCCAGCAGTGTCCTCGCGGGTCTAGATACGCAGTATTTT	CASSVLAGLDTQYF
TRBV19	.	.	TRBJ2-2	TGTGCCAGTAGTATTAGCGACACCGGGGAGCTGTTTTTT	CASSISDTGELFF
TRBV29-1	.	.	TRBJ2-5	TGCAGCGTTGAGAAAGGGGAAGAGACCCAGTACTTC	CSVEKGEETQYF
TRBV6-2/TRBV6-3	TRBD2	.	TRBJ2-5	TGTGCCAGCAGTTACCAACTCCGGGGGGGAACGCAAGAGACCCAGTACTTC	CASSYQLRGGTQETQYF